These T cell receptor beta chains were read from a single sample in a study of OX40 agonist ivuxolimab in advanced cancers. The table came from immunoSEQ multiplex PCR; TCRdb's copy has only in-frame clones and leaves some out. The sample holds 80,000 to 100,000 clones, around 94% seen once. Sequenced here: CD4+ or CD8+ T cells sorted from blood, sampled in a trial of the OX40 agonist ivuxolimab. Source of these receptors: an adult with an advanced solid tumor such as melanoma, head and neck, liver or kidney cancer. Both conserved end residues are part of each CDR3. Fields, in order: clone size, V gene, D gene, J gene, CDR3 DNA, CDR3 protein. The D gene is left open where the match is weak. The listing skips clone size in some rows; elsewhere it reads once, few, many or a size class.

abundance: once
v_gene: TRBV9
d_gene: -
j_gene: TRBJ1-6
CDR3nt: TGTGCCAGCAGCGTAGCGCAGGGAAGGAATTCACCCCTCCACTTT
CDR3aa: CASSVAQGRNSPLHF

abundance: once
v_gene: TRBV30
d_gene: -
j_gene: TRBJ2-2
CDR3nt: TGTGCCTGGAGTAGACAGACGAACACCGGGGAGCTGTTTTTT
CDR3aa: CAWSRQTNTGELFF

abundance: -
v_gene: TRBV2
d_gene: -
j_gene: TRBJ1-4
CDR3nt: TGTGCCAGCAGTGAAGTGGCCAGACCCACAACTAATGAAAAACTGTTTTTT
CDR3aa: CASSEVARPTTNEKLFF

abundance: -
v_gene: TRBV6-1
d_gene: TRBD2
j_gene: TRBJ2-1
CDR3nt: TGTGCCAGCAGTGAGGCGGGAGCTAACAATGAGCAGTTCTTC
CDR3aa: CASSEAGANNEQFF

abundance: -
v_gene: TRBV6-1
d_gene: -
j_gene: TRBJ1-5
CDR3nt: TGTGCCAGCAGTGAAGCGTGGGGGCCACACTCTCATCAGCCCCAGCATTTT
CDR3aa: CASSEAWGPHSHQPQHF

abundance: -
v_gene: TRBV7-2
d_gene: -
j_gene: TRBJ2-1
CDR3nt: TGTGCCAGCAGCGAGACTAGTTCCGGCGTTGACGAGCAGTTCTTC
CDR3aa: CASSETSSGVDEQFF

abundance: -
v_gene: TRBV28
d_gene: -
j_gene: TRBJ1-5
CDR3nt: TGTGCCAGCACCCAGGCTTACCTCTGGCAGCCCCAGCATTTT
CDR3aa: CASTQAYLWQPQHF

abundance: -
v_gene: TRBV28
d_gene: -
j_gene: TRBJ1-1
CDR3nt: TGTGCCAGCAGTCCGACGAGTCCCCAAGCTTTCTTT
CDR3aa: CASSPTSPQAFF

abundance: -
v_gene: TRBV7-7
d_gene: -
j_gene: TRBJ2-1
CDR3nt: TGTGCTAGCAGCTTAATCCAGGGAAGTTCCAATGAGCAGTTCTTC
CDR3aa: CASSLIQGSSNEQFF

abundance: -
v_gene: TRBV5-1
d_gene: -
j_gene: TRBJ1-6
CDR3nt: TGCGCCAGCAGCTTGAGCGGGGATTCACCCCTCCACTTT
CDR3aa: CASSLSGDSPLHF

abundance: -
v_gene: TRBV12-5
d_gene: TRBD1
j_gene: TRBJ1-1
CDR3nt: TGTGCTAGTGGTTTGAGCTTCGGGGCAACAGGGGAGTTTGAAGCTTTCTTT
CDR3aa: CASGLSFGATGEFEAFF

abundance: -
v_gene: TRBV7-6
d_gene: TRBD1
j_gene: TRBJ1-3
CDR3nt: TGTGCCAGCAGCAGGGACAGGGGGCGCGCTGGAAACACCATATATTTT
CDR3aa: CASSRDRGRAGNTIYF

abundance: -
v_gene: TRBV15
d_gene: -
j_gene: TRBJ2-3
CDR3nt: TGTGCCACCAGCATCAGGGTCACAGATACGCAGTATTTT
CDR3aa: CATSIRVTDTQYF